This TCR beta chain is drawn from a study of Ad26.COV2.S vaccination and SARS-CoV-2 variants. Study-level points and caveats: Substantial breadth was reportedly displayed by spike-specific CD8+ and CD4+ T cell responses after vaccination. Vaccine recipients had higher spike-specific TCR breadth than placebo recipients.

Method: immunoSEQ multiplex PCR; TCRdb's copy keeps in-frame clones and lacks some. The sample includes roughly 460,000 clones, 80% to 90% of them seen just once. Concerning this clone: What it binds is not known.

As to treatment: over 15 received Ad26.COV2.S at low or high dose, single or two shots; a few received placebo; per-sample allocation not given. At day 63 after the first vaccine or placebo injection, samples were drawn. A Boston adult aged 18-55 years was the donor. This receptor was identified in a person aged 18-60 years who received the Ad26.COV2.S COVID-19 vaccine or a placebo. Source: peripheral blood, taken in a trial of Ad26.COV2.S vaccine versus placebo.

CDR3 DNA sequence: TGTGCCAGCAGCCCGGACAGCCAAAGCATTCAGTACTTC. Translated: CASSPDSQSIQYF. J is TRBJ2-4 and V is TRBV3-1 (or the pseudogene TRBV3-2), with D possibly matching TRBD1 (6 bases). In germline, CDR1 is LGHDT, CDR2 YNNKEL (reference sequence). V was pared by 4 bases and J by 9 bases, with 13 bases between. The CDR3 length is 13 residues.